Listed here is a single T cell receptor beta chain. Participant ages covered about 18 to 95 years across about two dozen US areas. Participants reported their clinical history, and cohort assignment relied on those reports. Symptom resolution, clearance, or two negative PCRs marked the recovered donors of Cohort 3. The data are from a study of blood T cell repertoires in COVID-19. Whole-study context: Sources were T cells, B-cell-depleted T cells, or PBMCs; the material itself was cDNA or gDNA.

Germline V gene lookup returns CDR1 PRHDT and CDR2 FYEKMQ (reference sequence). The CDR3 contains 18 residues. V was pared by 5 bases and J by 0 bases, with 14 bases of the junction left unmatched. Method: immunoSEQ multiplex PCR; TCRdb's copy keeps in-frame clones and lacks some. The repertoire includes some 200,000 clones, about 85% of them detected once, and approximately 2.7% sits in the top ten. This TCR was recovered from a woman in her twenties or thirties who had recovered from COVID-19. The chain links TRBV13 to TRBJ2-3; 7 bases are shared with TRBD1. The specimen was PBMCs or T cells enriched from blood (not recorded which). The chain's CDR3 is CASSTHLLDRESTDTQYF. The CDR3 nucleotides read TGTGCCAGCAGCACCCACCTCCTCGACAGGGAGAGCACAGATACGCAGTATTTT. Full variable domain (rest looked up from reference TRBV13 and TRBJ2-3): AAGVIQSPRHLIKEKRETATLKCYPIPRHDTVYWYQQGPGQDPQFLISFYEKMQSDKGSIPDRFSAQQFSDYHSELNMSSLELGDSALYFCASSTHLLDRESTDTQYFGPGTRLTVL.